This T cell receptor beta chain was identified in a study of blood T cell repertoires in COVID-19. Study context: COVID-19 samples from acute and convalescent phases originated in the United States, Italy and Spain. Sources were T cells, B-cell-depleted T cells, or PBMCs; the material itself was cDNA or gDNA.

Each participant's cohort was designated according to participant-reported clinical history. The recovered donors of Cohort 3 showed two negative PCRs, clearance, or symptom resolution. In its sample, this clone was seen once. The CDR3 is 19 amino acids. The germline V gene has CDR1 SGDLS and CDR2 YYNGEE. The junction had 22 bases not matched to a gene; V was cut back by 4 bases and J by 9 bases. The assay was immunoSEQ multiplex PCR, and TCRdb's table has in-frame clones only and misses some. Of roughly 190,000 clones in the sample, 89% were seen once. The receptor was derived from a woman between 18 and 29 years old who had recovered from COVID-19. The chain carries TRBV9 and TRBJ1-6, with 7 positions matching TRBD1. The specimen sequenced was PBMCs or T cells enriched from blood (not recorded which). The CDR3 spells CASSPRGDNGIRRGSPLHF. The CDR3 DNA is TGTGCCAGCAGCCCCAGGGGGGACAACGGGATTAGGCGAGGTTCACCCCTCCACTTT. The variable domain in full, with the rest retrieved from reference TRBV9 and TRBJ1-6, is DSGVTQTPKHLITATGQRVTLRCSPRSGDLSVYWYQQSLDQGLQFLIQYYNGEERAKGNILERFSAQQFPDLHSELNLSSLELGDSALYFCASSPRGDNGIRRGSPLHFGNGTRLTVT.